The 25 T cell receptor beta chains below come from one sample, sequenced in a study of blood T cell repertoires in COVID-19 (dated by TCRdb to the early 2020s). Libraries were prepared through the immunoSEQ multiplex PCR assay. As stored in TCRdb, this immuneACCESS dataset retains in-frame rearrangements with V and J assigned. A fraction of the clones does not appear; measured against another copy, unresolved V genes explain less than half of the discrepancy, and the remainder lacks a known reason. In all, the sample holds some 250,000 clones, and 80% to 85% of those were seen once. The ten largest make up 4.4% of the sample. The sequenced sample was peripheral blood. Source of these receptors: a man in his fifties with active or convalescent COVID-19.

The genes are TRBV9 and TRBJ2-1, with a weak D call TRBD1 (6 bases). The V gene lost 4 bases and the J gene lost 0 bases, with 17 bases spanning the gap. The CDR3 covers 17 residues. CDR1 and CDR2 (germline): SGDLS, YYNGEE. In DNA, the CDR3 is TGTGCCAGCAGCCCCCAGACAGGTTTTAGCTCCTACAATGAGCAGTTCTTC. This sequence encodes CASSPQTGFSSYNEQFF.

J is TRBJ1-6 and V is TRBV3-1 (or the pseudogene TRBV3-2), with D unclear. There are 15 residues in the CDR3. Looked up from germline, CDR1 is LGHDT and CDR2 is YNNKEL (reference sequence). V was clipped by 0 bases and J by 4 bases, with 7 bases between them. This chain's CDR3 is CASSQEWQYNSPLHF. CDR3 bases: TGTGCCAGCAGCCAAGAATGGCAGTATAATTCACCCCTCCACTTT.

The chain has TRBV28 and TRBJ1-1, with TRBD1 matching 7 bases. From germline, CDR1 is MDHEN and CDR2 SYDVKM. This CDR3 has 16 amino acids. V lost 2 bases, J lost 3 bases, and 9 bases stayed unmatched. The CDR3 spells CASSLGGGGGHTEAFF. The DNA for the CDR3 is TGTGCCAGCAGTTTAGGCGGAGGGGGCGGTCACACTGAAGCTTTCTTT.

This chain joins TRBV6-5 and TRBJ1-6; no clear D gene. Germline CDR1 reads MNHEY; CDR2 reads SVGAGI. Trimming left V 5 bases short and J 4 bases short, with 9 bases between. The length of the CDR3 is 14 residues. DNA for the CDR3: TGTGCCAGCAGTCCCGGGATTTATAATTCACCCCTCCACTTT. Translation gives CASSPGIYNSPLHF.

Concerning this clone: Other DNA sequences from this sample encode an identical CDR3 as well. The genes are TRBV6-4 and TRBJ1-2; TRBD1 might be the D (5 bases). Trimming took off 6 bases at V and 4 bases at J, with 12 bases between the two ends. Germline lookup yields CDR1 MRHNA and CDR2 SNTAGT. This CDR3 region has 13 residues. The CDR3 sequence: CASSGTGGYGYTF. CDR3 in DNA: TGTGCCAGCAGCGGAACGGGGGGCTATGGCTACACCTTC.

V is TRBV29-1 and J is TRBJ1-2; 10 bases align to TRBD1. CDR1 and CDR2 from the germline V gene are SQVTM and ANQGSEA. This CDR3 is 13 amino acids long. The J segment lost 7 bases and the V segment lost 4 bases, leaving 6 bases of the junction unmatched. CDR3: CSVGTGGESGYTF. For the CDR3, the DNA is TGCAGCGTTGGGACAGGGGGTGAAAGTGGCTACACCTTC.

This rearrangement joins TRBV5-4 to TRBJ1-1; no clear D. CDR1 and CDR2 from the germline V gene are SGHNT and YYREEE (reference sequence). This CDR3 is 12 amino acids long. V dropped 4 bases and J dropped 4 bases, with 8 bases sitting between them. The CDR3 DNA sequence: TGTGCCAGCAGCCGATACGGCACTGAAGCTTTCTTT. Translated: CASSRYGTEAFF.

The chain links TRBV5-1 to TRBJ2-3; tentatively, D is TRBD2 (5 bases). Germline V CDR1 and CDR2: SGHRS, YFSETQ. This CDR3 comprises 15 residues. V shed 2 bases and J shed 0 bases, with 10 bases lying between them. The CDR3 region is CASSFGGYSTDTQYF. As DNA, the CDR3 is TGCGCCAGCAGCTTTGGAGGTTATAGCACAGATACGCAGTATTTT.

This clone was recorded only once. The rearrangement links TRBV9 to TRBJ1-2; D not certain. CDR1 and CDR2 (germline): SGDLS, YYNGEE. The CDR3 has 14 amino acids. V shed 0 bases and J shed 7 bases, with 13 bases lying between them. CDR3 nucleotide sequence: TGTGCCAGCAGCGTAGGATCAAACAGTCCTGGCTACACCTTC. This sequence encodes CASSVGSNSPGYTF.

CDR3 sequence: CASSGTEVGEKLFF. In DNA form, the CDR3 reads TGTGCCAGCAGTGGGACTGAAGTAGGCGAAAAACTGTTTTTT. The genes are TRBV25-1 and TRBJ1-4; D is ambiguous. V was clipped by 4 bases and J by 8 bases, with 14 bases between them. Germline CDR1 and CDR2: MGHDK and SYGVNS. The CDR3 spans 14 residues.

This clone is a singleton in its sample. The V gene is TRBV2, the J gene TRBJ1-5; no firm D call. V was cut by 6 bases and J by 0 bases, with 6 bases left in between. The CDR3 extends over 13 amino acids. Per the germline V gene, CDR1 is SNHLY and CDR2 is FYNNEI. Written as DNA, the CDR3 is TGTGCCAGCAGGACATATAGCAATCAGCCCCAGCATTTT. It translates to CASRTYSNQPQHF.

The J gene is TRBJ2-5, the V gene TRBV5-1; 10 bases align to TRBD1. Germline CDR1 SGHRS, CDR2 YFSETQ. The trim removed 0 bases at V and 5 bases at J, leaving 4 bases unmatched. The CDR3 length is 15 residues. The CDR3 spells CASSLGQGAGETQYF. In nucleotides, the CDR3 is TGCGCCAGCAGCTTGGGACAGGGGGCAGGGGAGACCCAGTACTTC. The whole variable domain, remainder taken from reference TRBV5-1 and TRBJ2-5, is KAGVTQTPRYLIKTRGQQVTLSCSPISGHRSVSWYQQTPGQGLQFLFEYFSETQRNKGNFPGRFSGRQFSNSRSEMNVSTLELGDSALYLCASSLGQGAGETQYFGPGTRLLVL.

The gene calls are TRBV14 and TRBJ2-7, with D possibly TRBD1 on 5 matching bases. CDR1 SGHDN and CDR2 FVKESK come from the germline V gene. The CDR3 extends over 15 amino acids. The ends were cut back, 2 bases at V and 4 bases at J, with 15 bases in the middle. The CDR3 reads CASSQQSATAYEQYF. In DNA form, the CDR3 reads TGTGCCAGCAGCCAACAGTCGGCGACAGCTTACGAGCAGTACTTC.

This chain links TRBV7-2 with TRBJ2-5; 12 positions agree with TRBD2. Germline CDR1 SGHTA, CDR2 FQGNSA. Trimming took 2 bases from V and 2 from J; bases not matched to a gene: 3. The CDR3 contains 16 residues. Here the CDR3 reads CASSLSSGGGQETQYF. DNA of the CDR3: TGTGCCAGCAGCTTATCTAGCGGGGGGGGACAAGAGACCCAGTACTTC. The full variable domain, with the rest looked up from reference TRBV7-2 and TRBJ2-5, is GAGVSQSPSNKVTEKGKDVELRCDPISGHTALYWYRQSLGQGLEFLIYFQGNSAPDKSGLPSDRFSAERTGGSVSTLTIQRTQQEDSAVYLCASSLSSGGGQETQYFGPGTRLLVL.

This chain joins TRBV19 and TRBJ1-2; D may be TRBD1 (6 bases). Per the germline V gene, CDR1 is LNHDA and CDR2 is SQIVND (reference sequence). This CDR3 is 16 amino acids long. V was shortened by 6 bases and J by 2 bases, with 19 bases between the two germline ends. The CDR3 here is CASSPEPGQLNYGYTF. The CDR3 DNA reads TGTGCCAGTAGCCCGGAGCCGGGACAACTAAACTATGGCTACACCTTC.

V gene TRBV5-1 combines with J gene TRBJ1-5; TRBD1 agrees at 12 bases. Germline V gives CDR1 SGHRS, CDR2 YFSETQ. This CDR3 is 16 amino acids long. Trimming cost V 4 bases and J 5 bases; bases outside gene matches: 7. The CDR3 region has the DNA TGCGCCAGCAGCGAATCCGGGACAGGGGGCCATCAGCCCCAGCATTTT. This translates into CASSESGTGGHQPQHF.

This chain connects TRBV6-5 to TRBJ1-1, with 8 positions matching TRBD1. V trimming: 6 bases; J trimming: 1 base; junction bases outside the gene matches: 4. This CDR3 region has 14 residues. CDR1 is MNHEY, CDR2 SVGAGI, per germline. CDR3 bases: TGTGCCAGCAGCTTCGACAGGGGGAACACTGAAGCTTTCTTT. Protein product: CASSFDRGNTEAFF.

The genes are TRBV3-1 (or the pseudogene TRBV3-2) and TRBJ2-7, with D possibly being TRBD1 (6 bases). V lost 2 bases and J 3 bases, leaving 14 bases between the germline ends. In germline, CDR1 is LGHDT, CDR2 YNNKEL (reference sequence). The CDR3 spans 15 residues. This chain's CDR3 is CASSQSTRGIYEQYF. The CDR3 DNA reads TGTGCCAGCAGCCAATCCACTAGGGGGATCTACGAGCAGTACTTC.

This rearrangement joins TRBV19 to TRBJ2-3; 9 bases fit TRBD1. Germline CDR1 reads LNHDA; CDR2 reads SQIVND (reference sequence). CDR3 length: 15 residues. After removal of 3 bases from V and 6 bases from J, the junction contained 7 bases not matched to a gene. Here the CDR3 DNA reads TGTGCCAGTAGTATCAGGGACAGGGTGATGGATACGCAGTATTTT. As protein: CASSIRDRVMDTQYF.

The chain joins TRBV28 to TRBJ2-1, with a weak D call TRBD1 (5 bases). The germline V and J ends were trimmed by 8 bases and 0 bases, with 23 bases remaining between them. Per germline, CDR1 MDHEN and CDR2 SYDVKM. There are 18 residues in the CDR3. In DNA form, the CDR3 reads TGTGCCAGCCCACCTGGGTCGCTGACAGAGAGCTCCTACAATGAGCAGTTCTTC. Protein sequence: CASPPGSLTESSYNEQFF. Combining the CDR3 with reference TRBV28 and TRBJ2-1 gives the whole variable domain DVKVTQSSRYLVKRTGEKVFLECVQDMDHENMFWYRQDPGLGLRLIYFSYDVKMKEKGDIPEGYSVSREKKERFSLILESASTNQTSMYLCASPPGSLTESSYNEQFFGPGTRLTVL.

This clone turned up a few times. This chain connects TRBV7-8 to TRBJ2-7, with 11 bases that match TRBD2. Germline CDR1 reads SGHVS; CDR2 reads FQNEAQ. The CDR3 sequence is 16 residues long. V shed 1 base, J shed 1 base, and the junction held 3 bases outside the gene matches. The CDR3 DNA sequence: TGTGCCAGCAGCTTAGGGGGGACTAGCGGTTCCTACGAGCAGTACTTC. Translated, it gives CASSLGGTSGSYEQYF. Full variable domain (rest looked up from reference TRBV7-8 and TRBJ2-7): GAGVSQSPRYKVAKRGQDVALRCDPISGHVSLFWYQQALGQGPEFLTYFQNEAQLDKSGLPSDRFFAERPEGSVSTLKIQRTQQEDSAVYLCASSLGGTSGSYEQYFGPGTRLTVT.

This rearrangement joins TRBV30 to TRBJ2-1, with 8 bases lining up with TRBD2. V gave up 0 bases and J gave up 7 bases; unmatched junction bases: 11. Germline CDR1 GTSNPN, CDR2 SVGIG (reference sequence). The CDR3 is made up of 16 amino acids. The chain's CDR3 is CAWSVAPILAENEQFF. The CDR3 DNA reads TGTGCCTGGAGTGTAGCCCCGATACTAGCGGAAAATGAGCAGTTCTTC.

The V call is TRBV6-5, the J call TRBJ1-2; D gene unclear. V was shortened by 7 bases and J by 7 bases, with 16 bases between the two germline ends. This CDR3 has 13 residues. Germline V CDR1 and CDR2: MNHEY, SVGAGI. The CDR3 here is CASTLERDTGYTF. In DNA form, the CDR3 reads TGTGCCAGCACCCTGGAGAGGGATACTGGCTACACCTTC.

The gene calls are TRBV6-5 and TRBJ1-6; the match to TRBD1 covers 10 bases. The CDR3 has 15 amino acids. V shed 5 bases, J shed 10 bases, and the junction held 8 bases outside the gene matches. Looked up from germline, CDR1 is MNHEY and CDR2 is SVGAGI. CDR3 amino acids: CASSTWDRGESPLHF. In nucleotides, the CDR3 is TGTGCCAGCAGTACCTGGGACAGGGGAGAGTCACCCCTCCACTTT.

The chain links TRBV6-5 to TRBJ2-1; D remains unclear. Germline loops: CDR1 MNHEY, CDR2 SVGAGI. The CDR3 loop spans 15 amino acids. V was cut by 7 bases and J by 0 bases, with 13 bases left in between. CDR3 residues: CASKPESSSYNEQFF. The CDR3 DNA reads TGTGCCAGCAAGCCGGAGTCGAGCTCCTACAATGAGCAGTTCTTC.